This T cell receptor (beta chain) originates from a study of T cells in Graves' hyperthyroidism and ophthalmopathy. CDR1 and CDR2 from the germline V gene are DFQATT and SNEGSKA (reference sequence). The CDR3 loop spans 11 amino acids. Trimming took 4 bases from V and 6 from J, leaving 8 bases between them. Researchers took RNA transcripts and amplified the TCR beta CDR3 regions from them. The TCR CDR3 first-round RT-PCR relied on the HTBI primer set. TCRdb re-called the multiplex PCR reads through MiXCR, storing one row per CDR3 protein. The repertoire consists of approximately 200,000 distinct CDR3 sequences, with approximately 20% occurring once and the leading ten covering over 35%.

The receptor was isolated from a man between 40 and 49 years old with Graves' hyperthyroidism. The sequenced sample consisted of blood. The J gene is TRBJ2-3, the V gene TRBV20-1; D is uncertain. CDR3 loop: CSATNGDTQYF. The CDR3 DNA reads TGCAGTGCTACCAACGGGGATACGCAGTATTTT.